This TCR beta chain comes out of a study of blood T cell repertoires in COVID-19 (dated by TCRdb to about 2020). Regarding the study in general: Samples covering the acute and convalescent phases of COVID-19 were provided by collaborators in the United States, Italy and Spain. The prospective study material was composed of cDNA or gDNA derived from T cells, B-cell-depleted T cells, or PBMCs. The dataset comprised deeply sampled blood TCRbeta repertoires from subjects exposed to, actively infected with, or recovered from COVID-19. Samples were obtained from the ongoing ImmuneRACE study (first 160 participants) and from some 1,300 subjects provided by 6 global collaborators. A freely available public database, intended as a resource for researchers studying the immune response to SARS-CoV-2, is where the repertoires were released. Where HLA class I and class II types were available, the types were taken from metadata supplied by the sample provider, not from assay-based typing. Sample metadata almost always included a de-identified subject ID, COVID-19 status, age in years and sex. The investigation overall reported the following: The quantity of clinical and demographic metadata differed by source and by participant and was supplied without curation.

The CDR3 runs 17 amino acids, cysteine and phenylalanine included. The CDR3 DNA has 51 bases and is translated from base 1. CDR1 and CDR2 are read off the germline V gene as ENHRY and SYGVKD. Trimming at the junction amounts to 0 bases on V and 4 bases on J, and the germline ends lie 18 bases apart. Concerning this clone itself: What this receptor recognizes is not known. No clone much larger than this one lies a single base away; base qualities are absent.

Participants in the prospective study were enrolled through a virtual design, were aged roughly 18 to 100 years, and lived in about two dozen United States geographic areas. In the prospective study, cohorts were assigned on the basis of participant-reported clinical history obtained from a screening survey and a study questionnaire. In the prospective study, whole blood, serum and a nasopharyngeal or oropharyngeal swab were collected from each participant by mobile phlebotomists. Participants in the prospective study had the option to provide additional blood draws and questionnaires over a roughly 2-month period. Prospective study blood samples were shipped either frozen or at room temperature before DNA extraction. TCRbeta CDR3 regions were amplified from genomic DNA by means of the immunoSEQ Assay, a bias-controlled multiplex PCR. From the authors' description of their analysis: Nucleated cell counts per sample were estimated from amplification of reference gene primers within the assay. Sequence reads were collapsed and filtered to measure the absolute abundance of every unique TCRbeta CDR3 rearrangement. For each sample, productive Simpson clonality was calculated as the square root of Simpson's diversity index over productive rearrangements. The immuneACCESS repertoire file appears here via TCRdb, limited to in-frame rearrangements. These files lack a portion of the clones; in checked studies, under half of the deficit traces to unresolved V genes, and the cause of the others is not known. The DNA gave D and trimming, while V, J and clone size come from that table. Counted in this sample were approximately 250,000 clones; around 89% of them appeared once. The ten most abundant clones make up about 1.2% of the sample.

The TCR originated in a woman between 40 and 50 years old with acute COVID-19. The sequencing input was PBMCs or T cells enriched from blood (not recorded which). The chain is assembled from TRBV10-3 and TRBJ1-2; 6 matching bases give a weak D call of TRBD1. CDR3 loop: CAISESERQAAVYGYTF. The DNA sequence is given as TGTGCCATCAGTGAGTCGGAAAGACAGGCGGCGGTCTATGGCTACACCTTC.